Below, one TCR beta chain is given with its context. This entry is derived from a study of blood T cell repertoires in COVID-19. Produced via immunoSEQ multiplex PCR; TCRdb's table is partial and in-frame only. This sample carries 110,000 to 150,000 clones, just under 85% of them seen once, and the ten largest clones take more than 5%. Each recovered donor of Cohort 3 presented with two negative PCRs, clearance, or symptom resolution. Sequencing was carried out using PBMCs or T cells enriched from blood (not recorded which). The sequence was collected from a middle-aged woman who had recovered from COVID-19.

The CDR3, as DNA: TGTGCCAGCAGCATCGGACTAGCGGGAGATGGGGCAGATACGCAGTATTTT. This translates into CASSIGLAGDGADTQYF. The chain links TRBV7-7 to TRBJ2-3, with 13 bases identical to TRBD2. Germline loops: CDR1 SSHAT, CDR2 FNYEAQ (reference sequence). J was trimmed by 4 bases and V by 5 bases; bases with no gene match: 9. The CDR3 extends over 17 amino acids.